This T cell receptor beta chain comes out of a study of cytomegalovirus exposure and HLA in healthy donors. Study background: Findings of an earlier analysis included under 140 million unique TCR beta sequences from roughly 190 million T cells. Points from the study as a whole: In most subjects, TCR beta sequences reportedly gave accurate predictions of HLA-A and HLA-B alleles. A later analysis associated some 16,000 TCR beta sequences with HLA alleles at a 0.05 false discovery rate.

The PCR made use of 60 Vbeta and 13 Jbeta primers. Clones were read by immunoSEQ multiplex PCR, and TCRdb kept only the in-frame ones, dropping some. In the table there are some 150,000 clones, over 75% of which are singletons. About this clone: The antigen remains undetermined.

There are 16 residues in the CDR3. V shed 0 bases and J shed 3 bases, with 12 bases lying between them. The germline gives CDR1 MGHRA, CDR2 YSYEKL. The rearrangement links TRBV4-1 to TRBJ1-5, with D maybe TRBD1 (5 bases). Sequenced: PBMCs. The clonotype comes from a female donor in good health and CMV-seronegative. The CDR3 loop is CASSQDNRRDNQPQHF. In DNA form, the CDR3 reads TGCGCCAGCAGCCAAGATAACAGGCGAGACAATCAGCCCCAGCATTTT.